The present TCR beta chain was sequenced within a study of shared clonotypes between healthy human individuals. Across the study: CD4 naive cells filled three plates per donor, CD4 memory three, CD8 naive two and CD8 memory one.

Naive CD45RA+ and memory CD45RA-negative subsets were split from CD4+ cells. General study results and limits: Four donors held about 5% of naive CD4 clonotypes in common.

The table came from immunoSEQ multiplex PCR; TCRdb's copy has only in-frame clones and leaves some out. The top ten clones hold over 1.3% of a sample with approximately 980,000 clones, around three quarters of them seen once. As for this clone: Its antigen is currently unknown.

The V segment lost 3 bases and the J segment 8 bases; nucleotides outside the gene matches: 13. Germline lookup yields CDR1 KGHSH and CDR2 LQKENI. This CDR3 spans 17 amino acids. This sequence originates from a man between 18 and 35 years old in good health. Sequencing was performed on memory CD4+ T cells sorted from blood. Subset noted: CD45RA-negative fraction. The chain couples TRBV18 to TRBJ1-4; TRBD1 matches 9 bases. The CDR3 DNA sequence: TGTGCCAGCTCACCTCGACTTGATACAGGGGGCAGGGAAAAACTGTTTTTT. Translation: CASSPRLDTGGREKLFF.